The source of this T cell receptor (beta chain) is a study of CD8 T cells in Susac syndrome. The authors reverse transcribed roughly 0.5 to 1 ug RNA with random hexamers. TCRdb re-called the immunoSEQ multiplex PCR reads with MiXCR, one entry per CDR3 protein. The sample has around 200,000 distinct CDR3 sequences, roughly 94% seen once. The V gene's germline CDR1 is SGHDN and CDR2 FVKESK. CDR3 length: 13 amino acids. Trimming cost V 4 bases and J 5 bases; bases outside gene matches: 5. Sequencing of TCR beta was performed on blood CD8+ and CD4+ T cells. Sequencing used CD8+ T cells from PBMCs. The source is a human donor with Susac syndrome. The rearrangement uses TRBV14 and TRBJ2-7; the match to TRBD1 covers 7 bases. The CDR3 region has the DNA TGTGCCAGCAGCCCAACACAGGGGAACGAGCAGTACTTC. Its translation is CASSPTQGNEQYF.